The entry that follows covers one TCR beta chain sequence. Its antigen is unidentified. The read finishes 3 residues shy of the CDR3 end, and the germline J gene is used to complete it. These data are taken from a study of T cell clonality in common variable immunodeficiency. Points from the study as a whole: Common variable immunodeficiency TCR beta sequences reportedly had fewer deletions and N-nucleotide insertions.

Germline lookup yields CDR1 SGHVS and CDR2 FNYEAQ. This CDR3 is built from 14 residues. The V gene lost 1 base and the J gene lost 4 bases, with 7 bases spanning the gap. The assay was immunoSEQ multiplex PCR, and TCRdb's table has in-frame clones only and misses some. There are some 30,000 clones in the sample, none observed a single time. The V gene is TRBV7-6, the J gene TRBJ1-4, with D uncertain. The origin of this receptor is a human donor with common variable immunodeficiency. Sequences were obtained from peripheral blood mononuclear cells. The sequenced part of the CDR3 DNA is TGTGCCAGCAGCTTAGATCTCAGTAATGAAAAA. Protein product: CASSLDLSNEK. The CDR3 in its entirety is CASSLDLSNEKLFF. Complete variable domain (other parts from reference TRBV7-6 and TRBJ1-4): GAGVSQSPRYKVTKRGQDVALRCDPISGHVSLYWYRQALGQGPEFLTYFNYEAQQDKSGLPNDRFSAERPEGSISTLTIQRTEQRDSAMYRCASSLDLSNEKLFFGSGTQLSVL.